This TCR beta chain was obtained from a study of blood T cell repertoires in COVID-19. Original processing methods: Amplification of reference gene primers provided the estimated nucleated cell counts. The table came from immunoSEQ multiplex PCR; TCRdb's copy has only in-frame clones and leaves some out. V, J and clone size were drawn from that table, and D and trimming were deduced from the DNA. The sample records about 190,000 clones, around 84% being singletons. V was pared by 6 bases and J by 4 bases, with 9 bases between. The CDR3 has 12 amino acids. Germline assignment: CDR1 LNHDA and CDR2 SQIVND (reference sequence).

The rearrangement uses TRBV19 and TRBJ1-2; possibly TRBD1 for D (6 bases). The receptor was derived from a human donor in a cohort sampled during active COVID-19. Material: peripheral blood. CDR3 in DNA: TGTGCCAGTAGGGACAGAGTCTATGGCTACACCTTC. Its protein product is CASRDRVYGYTF.